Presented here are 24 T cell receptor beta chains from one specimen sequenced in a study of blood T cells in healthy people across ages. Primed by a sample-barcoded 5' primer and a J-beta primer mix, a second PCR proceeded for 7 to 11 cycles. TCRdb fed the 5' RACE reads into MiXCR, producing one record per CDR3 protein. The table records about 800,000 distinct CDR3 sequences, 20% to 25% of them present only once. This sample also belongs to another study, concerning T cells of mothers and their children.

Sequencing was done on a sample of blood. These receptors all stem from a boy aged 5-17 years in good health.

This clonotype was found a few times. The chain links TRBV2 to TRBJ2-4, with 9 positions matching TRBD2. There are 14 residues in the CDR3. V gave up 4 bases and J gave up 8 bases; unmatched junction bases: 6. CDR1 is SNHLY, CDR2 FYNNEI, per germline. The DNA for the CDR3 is TGTGCCAGCAGTGCTAGCGGGAAAGCGGACATTCAGTACTTC. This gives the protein CASSASGKADIQYF.

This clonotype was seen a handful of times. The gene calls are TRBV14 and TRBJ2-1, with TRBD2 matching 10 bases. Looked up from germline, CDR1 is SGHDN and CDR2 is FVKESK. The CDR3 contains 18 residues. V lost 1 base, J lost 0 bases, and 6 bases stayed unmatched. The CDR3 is CASSQGIAGGRSYNEQFF. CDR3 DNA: TGTGCCAGCAGCCAAGGGATAGCGGGAGGCCGCTCCTACAATGAGCAGTTCTTC. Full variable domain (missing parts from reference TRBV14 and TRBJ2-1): EAGVTQFPSHSVIEKGQTVTLRCDPISGHDNLYWYRRVMGKEIKFLLHFVKESKQDESGMPNNRFLAERTGGTYSTLKVQPAELEDSGVYFCASSQGIAGGRSYNEQFFGPGTRLTVL.

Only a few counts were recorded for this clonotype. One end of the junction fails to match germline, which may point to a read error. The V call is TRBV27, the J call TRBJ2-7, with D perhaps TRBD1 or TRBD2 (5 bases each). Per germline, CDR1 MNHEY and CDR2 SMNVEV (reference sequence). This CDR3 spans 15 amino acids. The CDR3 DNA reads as TGTGCCAGCAGACCCTTTATATGGGACCTCTACGAGCAATACTTC. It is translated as CASRPFIWDLYEQYF.

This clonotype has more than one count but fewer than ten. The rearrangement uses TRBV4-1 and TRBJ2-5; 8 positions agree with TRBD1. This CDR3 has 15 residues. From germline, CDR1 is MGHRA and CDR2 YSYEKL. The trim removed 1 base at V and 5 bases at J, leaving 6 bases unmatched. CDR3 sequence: CASSQGRTGSETQYF. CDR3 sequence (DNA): TGCGCCAGCAGCCAAGGCCGGACAGGGAGTGAGACCCAGTACTTC.

The CDR3 DNA reads as TGCAGTGCTCTCATGGAGACCCAGTACTTC. As protein: CSALMETQYF. The chain uses TRBV20-1 and TRBJ2-5; D remains ambiguous. CDR1 DFQATT and CDR2 SNEGSKA come from the germline V gene (reference sequence). V was trimmed by 5 bases and J by 5 bases, leaving 6 bases between them. CDR3 size: 10 residues.

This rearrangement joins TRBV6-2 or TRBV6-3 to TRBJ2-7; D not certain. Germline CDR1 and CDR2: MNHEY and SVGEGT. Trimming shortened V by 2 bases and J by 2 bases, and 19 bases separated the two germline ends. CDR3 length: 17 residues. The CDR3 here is CASSYTHGSDFPYEQYF. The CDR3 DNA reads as TGTGCCAGCAGTTACACCCACGGCAGCGATTTTCCCTACGAGCAGTACTTC.

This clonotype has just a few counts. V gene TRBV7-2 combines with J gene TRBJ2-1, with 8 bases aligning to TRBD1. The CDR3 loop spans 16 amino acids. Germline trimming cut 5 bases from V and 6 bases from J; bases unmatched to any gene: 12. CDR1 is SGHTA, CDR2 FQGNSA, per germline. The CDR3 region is CASSPRWTGWVNEQFF. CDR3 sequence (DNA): TGTGCCAGCAGCCCCCGTTGGACAGGGTGGGTCAATGAGCAGTTCTTC.

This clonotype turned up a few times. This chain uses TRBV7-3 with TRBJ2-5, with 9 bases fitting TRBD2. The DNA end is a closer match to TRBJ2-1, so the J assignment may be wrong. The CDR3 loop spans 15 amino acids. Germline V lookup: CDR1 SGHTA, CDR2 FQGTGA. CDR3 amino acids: CASSPLAGGIGEQFF. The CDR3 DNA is TGTGCCAGCAGCCCCCTCGCGGGGGGGATCGGTGAGCAGTTCTTC.

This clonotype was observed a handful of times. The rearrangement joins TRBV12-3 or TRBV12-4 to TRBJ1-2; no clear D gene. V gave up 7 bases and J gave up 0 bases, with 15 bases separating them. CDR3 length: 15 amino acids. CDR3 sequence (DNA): TGTGCCAGCACCTTTCTTTCGCATCCTAACTATGGCTACACCTTC. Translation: CASTFLSHPNYGYTF.

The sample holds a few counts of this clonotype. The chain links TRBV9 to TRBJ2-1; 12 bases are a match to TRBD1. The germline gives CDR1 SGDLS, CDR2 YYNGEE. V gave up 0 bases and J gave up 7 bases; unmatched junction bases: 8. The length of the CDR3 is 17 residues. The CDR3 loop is CASSVAPGQGAQNEQFF. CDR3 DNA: TGTGCCAGCAGCGTAGCGCCGGGACAGGGGGCGCAGAATGAGCAGTTCTTC.

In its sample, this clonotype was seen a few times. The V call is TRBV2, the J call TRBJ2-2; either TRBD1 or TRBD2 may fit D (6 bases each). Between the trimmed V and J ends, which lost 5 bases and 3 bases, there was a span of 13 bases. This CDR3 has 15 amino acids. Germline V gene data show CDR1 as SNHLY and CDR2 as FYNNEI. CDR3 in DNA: TGTGCCAGCAGTTACCGGGGGCGCGACACCGGGGAGCTGTTTTTT. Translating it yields CASSYRGRDTGELFF. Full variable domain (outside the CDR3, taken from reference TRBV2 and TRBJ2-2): EPEVTQTPSHQVTQMGQEVILRCVPISNHLYFYWYRQILGQKVEFLVSFYNNEISEKSEIFDDQFSVERPDGSNFTLKIRSTKLEDSAMYFCASSYRGRDTGELFFGEGSRLTVL.

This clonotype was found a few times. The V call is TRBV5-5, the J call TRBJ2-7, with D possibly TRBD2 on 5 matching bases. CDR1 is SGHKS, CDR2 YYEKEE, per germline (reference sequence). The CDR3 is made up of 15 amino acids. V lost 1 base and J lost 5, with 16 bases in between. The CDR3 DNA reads TGTGCCAGCAGCTTGCAAGGGAGCCGGACGGACGAGCAGTACTTC. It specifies CASSLQGSRTDEQYF.

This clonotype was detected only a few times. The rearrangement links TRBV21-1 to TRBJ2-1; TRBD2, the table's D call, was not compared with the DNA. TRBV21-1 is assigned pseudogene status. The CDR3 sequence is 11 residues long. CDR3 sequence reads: CARTSRDEQFF. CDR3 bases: TGTGCCAGGACTAGCAGGGATGAGCAGTTTTTC.

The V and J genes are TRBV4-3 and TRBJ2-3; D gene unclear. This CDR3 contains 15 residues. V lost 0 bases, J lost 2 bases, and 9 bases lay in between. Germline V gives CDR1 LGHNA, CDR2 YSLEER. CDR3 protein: CASSQDAYSTDTQYF. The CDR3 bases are TGCGCCAGCAGCCAAGACGCTTACTCCACAGATACGCAGTATTTT.

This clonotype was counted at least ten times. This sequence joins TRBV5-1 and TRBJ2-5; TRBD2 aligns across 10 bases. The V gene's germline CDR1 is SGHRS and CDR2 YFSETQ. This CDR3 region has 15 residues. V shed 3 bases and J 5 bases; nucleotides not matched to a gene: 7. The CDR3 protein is CASSYSGGAVETQYF. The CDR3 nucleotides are TGCGCCAGCAGCTACAGCGGGGGGGCCGTGGAGACCCAGTACTTC.

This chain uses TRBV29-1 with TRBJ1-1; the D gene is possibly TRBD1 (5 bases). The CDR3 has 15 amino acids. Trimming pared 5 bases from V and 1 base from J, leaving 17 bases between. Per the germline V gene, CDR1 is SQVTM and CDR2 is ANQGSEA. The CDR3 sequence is CSVPDPQGWNTEAFF. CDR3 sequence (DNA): TGCAGCGTTCCGGACCCCCAGGGATGGAACACTGAAGCTTTCTTT.

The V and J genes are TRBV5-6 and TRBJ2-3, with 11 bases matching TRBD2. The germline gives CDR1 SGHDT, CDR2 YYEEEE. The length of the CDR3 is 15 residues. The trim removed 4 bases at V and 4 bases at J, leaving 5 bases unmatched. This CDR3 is CASSDSGGAPDTQYF. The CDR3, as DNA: TGTGCCAGCAGCGATAGCGGGGGGGCCCCAGATACGCAGTATTTT. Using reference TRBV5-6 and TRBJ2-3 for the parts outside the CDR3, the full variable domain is DAGVTQSPTHLIKTRGQQVTLRCSPKSGHDTVSWYQQALGQGPQFIFQYYEEEERQRGNFPDRFSGHQFPNYSSELNVNALLLGDSALYLCASSDSGGAPDTQYFGPGTRLTVL.

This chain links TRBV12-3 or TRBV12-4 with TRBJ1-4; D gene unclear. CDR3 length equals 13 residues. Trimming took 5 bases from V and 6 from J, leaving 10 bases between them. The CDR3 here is CASSGILDEKLFF. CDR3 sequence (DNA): TGTGCCAGCAGTGGGATCTTAGATGAAAAACTGTTTTTT.

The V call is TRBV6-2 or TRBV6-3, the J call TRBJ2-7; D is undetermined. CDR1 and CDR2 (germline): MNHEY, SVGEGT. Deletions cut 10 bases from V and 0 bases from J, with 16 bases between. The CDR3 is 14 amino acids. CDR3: CATKRAGSSYEQYF. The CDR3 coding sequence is TGTGCCACCAAGCGAGCTGGTAGCTCCTACGAGCAGTACTTC.

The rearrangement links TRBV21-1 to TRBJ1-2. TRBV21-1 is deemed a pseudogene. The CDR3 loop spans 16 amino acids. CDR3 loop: CASSNKRLTANYGYTF. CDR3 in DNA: TGTGCCAGCAGCAATAAGCGACTCACCGCTAACTATGGCTACACCTTC.

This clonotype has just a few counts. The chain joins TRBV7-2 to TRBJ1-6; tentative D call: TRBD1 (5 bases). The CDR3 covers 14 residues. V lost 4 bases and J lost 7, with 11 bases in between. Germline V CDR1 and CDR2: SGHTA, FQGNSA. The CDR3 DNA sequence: TGTGCCAGCAGCTACACAGGTCCCAATTCACCCCTCCACTTT. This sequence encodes CASSYTGPNSPLHF.

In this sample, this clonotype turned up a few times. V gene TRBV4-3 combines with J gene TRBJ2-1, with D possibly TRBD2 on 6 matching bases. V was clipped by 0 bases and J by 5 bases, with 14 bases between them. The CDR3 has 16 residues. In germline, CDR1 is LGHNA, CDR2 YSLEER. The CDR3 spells CASSQDWGDGNNEQFF. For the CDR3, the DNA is TGCGCCAGCAGCCAAGATTGGGGGGACGGTAACAATGAGCAGTTCTTC.

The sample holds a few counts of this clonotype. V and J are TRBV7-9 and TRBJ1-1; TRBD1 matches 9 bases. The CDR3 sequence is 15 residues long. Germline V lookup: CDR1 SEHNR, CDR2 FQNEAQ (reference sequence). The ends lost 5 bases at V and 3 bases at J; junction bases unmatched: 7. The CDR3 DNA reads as TGTGCCAGCAGCGCCCGGGACAGGGCCTACACTGAAGCTTTCTTT. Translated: CASSARDRAYTEAFF.

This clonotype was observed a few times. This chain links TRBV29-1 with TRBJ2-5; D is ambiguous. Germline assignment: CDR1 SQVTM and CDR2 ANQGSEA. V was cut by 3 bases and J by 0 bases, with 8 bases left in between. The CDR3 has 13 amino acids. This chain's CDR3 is CSVEGWNQETQYF. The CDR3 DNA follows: TGCAGCGTTGAGGGCTGGAACCAAGAGACCCAGTACTTC.